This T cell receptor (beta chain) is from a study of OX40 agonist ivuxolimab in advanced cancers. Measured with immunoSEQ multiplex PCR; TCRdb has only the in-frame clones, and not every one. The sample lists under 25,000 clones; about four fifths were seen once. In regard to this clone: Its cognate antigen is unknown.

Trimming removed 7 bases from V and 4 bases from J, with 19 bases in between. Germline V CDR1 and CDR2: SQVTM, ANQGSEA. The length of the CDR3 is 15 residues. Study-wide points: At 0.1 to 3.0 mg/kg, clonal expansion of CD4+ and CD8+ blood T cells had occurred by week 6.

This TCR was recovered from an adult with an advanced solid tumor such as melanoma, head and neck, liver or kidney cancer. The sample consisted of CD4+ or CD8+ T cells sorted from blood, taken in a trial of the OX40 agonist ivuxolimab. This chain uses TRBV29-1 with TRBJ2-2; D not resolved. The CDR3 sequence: CSGGTRAQATGELFF. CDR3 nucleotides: TGCAGCGGAGGCACAAGGGCCCAGGCCACCGGGGAGCTGTTTTTT.